The T cell receptor beta chain described here comes from a study of breast tumors, draining lymph nodes, adjacent tissues. The germline V and J ends were trimmed by 0 bases and 1 base, with 3 bases remaining between them. The CDR3 has 13 amino acids. Germline CDR1 SGHNT, CDR2 YENEEA. TCRdb processed the multiplex PCR reads anew with MiXCR; each CDR3 protein has one entry. The sample shows around 50,000 distinct CDR3 sequences, 23% of them seen only once. The sample consisted of breast tumor tissue. The sequence was obtained from a female donor with breast cancer. Some clones in this sample may be carry-over from other donors' samples. J is TRBJ1-1 and V is TRBV11-3; D call uncertain. CDR3 sequence (DNA): TGTGCCAGCAGCTTAGACTCGAACACTGAAGCTTTCTTT. This codes for CASSLDSNTEAFF. Supplemented by reference TRBV11-3 and TRBJ1-1, the full variable domain reads EAGVVQSPRYKIIEKKQPVAFWCNPISGHNTLYWYLQNLGQGPELLIRYENEEAVDDSQLPKDRFSAERLKGVDSTLKIQPAELGDSAVYLCASSLDSNTEAFFGQGTRLTVV.